The present TCR beta chain was sequenced within a study of cytomegalovirus exposure and HLA in healthy donors. In the case of this clone: Antigen specificity is unknown.

Vbeta (60) and Jbeta (13) primers were used in the PCR. The method was immunoSEQ multiplex PCR; TCRdb's version includes in-frame clones alone and lacks a portion of them. This sample has roughly 180,000 clones; approximately 82% occur once, and the top ten carry 2.1%. General study results and limits: Cytomegalovirus association was assigned to approximately 160 TCR beta chains.

The V gene lost 6 bases and the J gene lost 7 bases, with 13 bases spanning the gap. CDR3 length: 12 residues. Germline lookup yields CDR1 MNHEY and CDR2 SVGAGI. This TCR was sampled from a woman younger than 35 in good health and CMV-seropositive. What was sequenced was PBMCs. This rearrangement joins TRBV6-5 to TRBJ2-7, with a possible D match to TRBD1 (6 bases). The CDR3, as DNA: TGTGCCAGCAGGCGGGCGAGGGGGGAGCAGTACTTC. It translates to CASRRARGEQYF.